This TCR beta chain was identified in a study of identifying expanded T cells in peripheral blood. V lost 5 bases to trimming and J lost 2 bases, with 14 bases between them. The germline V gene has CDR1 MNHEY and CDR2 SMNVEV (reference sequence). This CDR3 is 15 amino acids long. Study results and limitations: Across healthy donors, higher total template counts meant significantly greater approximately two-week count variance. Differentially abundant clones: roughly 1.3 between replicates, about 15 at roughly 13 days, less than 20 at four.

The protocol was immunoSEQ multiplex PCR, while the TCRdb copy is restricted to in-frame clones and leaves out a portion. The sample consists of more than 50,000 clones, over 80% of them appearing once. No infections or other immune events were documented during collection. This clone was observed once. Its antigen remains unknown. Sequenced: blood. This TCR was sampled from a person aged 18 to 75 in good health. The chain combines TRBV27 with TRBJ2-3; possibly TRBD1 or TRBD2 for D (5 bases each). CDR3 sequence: CASSPRDRTTDTQYF. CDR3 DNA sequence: TGTGCCAGCAGTCCCCGGGACCGGACCACAGATACGCAGTATTTT.